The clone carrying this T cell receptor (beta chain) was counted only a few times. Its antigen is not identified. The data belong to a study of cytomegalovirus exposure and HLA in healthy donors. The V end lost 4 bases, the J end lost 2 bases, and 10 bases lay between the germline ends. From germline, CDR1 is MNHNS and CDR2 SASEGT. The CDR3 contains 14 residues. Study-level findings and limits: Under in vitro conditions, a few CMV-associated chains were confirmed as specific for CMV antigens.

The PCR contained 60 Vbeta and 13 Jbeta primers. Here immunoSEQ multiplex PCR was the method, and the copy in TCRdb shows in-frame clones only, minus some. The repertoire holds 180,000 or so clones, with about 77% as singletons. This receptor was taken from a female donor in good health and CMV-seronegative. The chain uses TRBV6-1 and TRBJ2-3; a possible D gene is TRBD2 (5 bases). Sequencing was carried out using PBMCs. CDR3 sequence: CASSANSDTDTQYF. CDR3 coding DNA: TGTGCCAGCAGTGCCAATAGCGACACAGATACGCAGTATTTT.